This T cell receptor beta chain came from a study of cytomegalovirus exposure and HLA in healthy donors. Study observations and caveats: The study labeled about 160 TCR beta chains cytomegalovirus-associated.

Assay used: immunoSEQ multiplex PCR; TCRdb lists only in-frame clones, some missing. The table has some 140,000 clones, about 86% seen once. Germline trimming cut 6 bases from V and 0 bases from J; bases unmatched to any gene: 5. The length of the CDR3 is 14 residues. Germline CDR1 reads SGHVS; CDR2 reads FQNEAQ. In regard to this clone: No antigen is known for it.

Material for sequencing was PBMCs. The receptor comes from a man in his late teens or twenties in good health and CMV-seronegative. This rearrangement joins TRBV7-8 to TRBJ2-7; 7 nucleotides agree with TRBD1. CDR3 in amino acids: CASSSGTASYEQYF. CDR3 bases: TGTGCCAGCAGTTCCGGGACAGCCTCCTACGAGCAGTACTTC.